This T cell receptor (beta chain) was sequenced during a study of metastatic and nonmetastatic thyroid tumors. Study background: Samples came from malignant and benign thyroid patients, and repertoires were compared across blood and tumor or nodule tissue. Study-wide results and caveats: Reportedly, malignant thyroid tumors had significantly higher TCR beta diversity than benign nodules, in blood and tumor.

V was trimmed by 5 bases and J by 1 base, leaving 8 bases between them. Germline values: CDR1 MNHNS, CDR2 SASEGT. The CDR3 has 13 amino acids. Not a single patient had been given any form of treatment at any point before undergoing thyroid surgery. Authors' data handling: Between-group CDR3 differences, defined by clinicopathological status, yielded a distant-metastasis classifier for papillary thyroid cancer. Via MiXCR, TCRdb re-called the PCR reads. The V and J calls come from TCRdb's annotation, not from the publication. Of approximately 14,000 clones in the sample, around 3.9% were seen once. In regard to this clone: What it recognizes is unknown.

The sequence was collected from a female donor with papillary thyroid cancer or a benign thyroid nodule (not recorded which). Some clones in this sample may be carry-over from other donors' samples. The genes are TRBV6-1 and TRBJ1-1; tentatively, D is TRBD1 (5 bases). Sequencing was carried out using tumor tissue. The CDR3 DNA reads TGTGCCAGCAGTCTGGGGGAGAACACTGAAGCTTTCTTT. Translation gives CASSLGENTEAFF.